This TCR beta chain was recorded in a study of PD-1 blockade in classical Hodgkin lymphoma. Findings of the study overall: Patients who responded completely had about the same baseline diversity as newly diagnosed patients.

This clone was seen more than once but under ten times. The antigen remains unidentified. Indicated time point: cycle 4 day 1 (C4D1), after around six weeks of nivolumab. Every patient was affected by relapse after autologous stem cell transplantation, while exposure to brentuximab vedotin was not uniform. The patients, who had relapsed/refractory classical Hodgkin lymphoma, achieved best responses of complete response, partial response or progressive disease. The assay was immunoSEQ multiplex PCR, and TCRdb's table has in-frame clones only and misses some. The profile shows 7,000 or so clones, 76% of them singletons. The junction had 4 bases not matched to a gene; V was cut back by 0 bases and J by 3 bases. The germline CDR1 and CDR2 sequences are LGHNA and YSLEER. This CDR3 has 17 amino acids.

This specimen was peripheral blood mononuclear cells (PBMCs), taken before the fourth cycle of nivolumab. The chain carries TRBV4-3 and TRBJ2-1; 11 nucleotides align to TRBD2. The source of this sequence is a human donor with classical Hodgkin lymphoma. CDR3 coding DNA: TGCGCCAGCAGCCAAGATCCGGGACTAGCGGTCTACAATGAGCAGTTCTTC. Translating gives CASSQDPGLAVYNEQFF.